This TCR beta chain appears in the sequencing data of a study of blood T cell repertoires in COVID-19. Overall study context: PBMCs, B-cell-depleted T cells, or T cells were the source of the cDNA or gDNA that made up the material.

This CDR3 contains 13 residues. Germline V gene lookup returns CDR1 SGHDT and CDR2 YYEEEE. The V end lost 0 bases, the J end lost 4 bases, and 7 bases lay between the germline ends. Clones were read by immunoSEQ multiplex PCR, and TCRdb kept only the in-frame ones, dropping some. The table has tens of thousands of clones, about nine tenths seen once. The chain recombines TRBV5-6 with TRBJ2-5; D gene unclear. This TCR was sampled from a woman in her 70s with acute or convalescent COVID-19. Sequencing used peripheral blood. The DNA of the CDR3 is TGTGCCAGCAGCTTGGAGACTCCAGAGACCCAGTACTTC. Translation: CASSLETPETQYF.